The 5 T cell receptor beta chains presented below share a single source sample, sequenced in a study of T cell repertoires in cytomegalovirus infection. TCRdb reanalysed the reads using MiXCR and keeps one entry per CDR3 protein. The table shows about 230,000 distinct CDR3 sequences, with over 20% occurring only once. Sequencing input: CD8+ T cells from PBMCs. All receptors come from a human donor in good health (CMV status not recorded). Some clones in this sample may be carry-over from other donors' samples.

In this sample, this clonotype turned up a few times. The chain links TRBV7-9 to TRBJ2-4, with D maybe TRBD1 (6 bases). V lost 5 bases to trimming and J lost 6 bases, with 11 bases between them. The CDR3 is made up of 13 amino acids. The germline gives CDR1 SEHNR, CDR2 FQNEAQ (reference sequence). CDR3 nucleotides: TGTGCCAGCAGCGGACAACAGGGAAACATTCAGTACTTC. This translates into CASSGQQGNIQYF.

V and J are TRBV12-3 or TRBV12-4 and TRBJ1-5; D gene unclear. Deletions cut 3 bases from V and 2 bases from J, with 5 bases between. This CDR3 region has 13 residues. CDR3 sequence (DNA): TGTGCCAGCAGTTTTGTGGGCAATCAGCCCCAGCATTTT. This gives the protein CASSFVGNQPQHF.

This clonotype turned up a few times. The chain links TRBV5-4 to TRBJ2-7; 10 bases fit TRBD2. J lost 3 bases, V lost 2 bases, and 5 bases had no gene match. The CDR3 totals 15 residues. Germline V gene data show CDR1 as SGHNT and CDR2 as YYREEE (reference sequence). CDR3 in DNA: TGTGCCAGCAGCTTCCCCGGGACTAGCGACTACGAGCAGTACTTC. Translated, it gives CASSFPGTSDYEQYF.

This clonotype was seen ten or more times. This chain connects TRBV28 to TRBJ2-5; TRBD2 matches 13 bases. Trimming removed 11 bases from V and 2 bases from J; junction bases left unmatched: 14. This CDR3 is 17 amino acids long. Germline V gene data show CDR1 as MDHEN and CDR2 as SYDVKM. The CDR3 nucleotides are TGTGCCGGGATGCCCGGGCCACTAGCGGGGGGGCAAGAGACCCAGTACTTC. It encodes CAGMPGPLAGGQETQYF.

Many counts were recorded for this clonotype. V gene TRBV12-3 or TRBV12-4 combines with J gene TRBJ2-3, with TRBD1 as a possible D gene (6 bases). The CDR3 runs 14 residues. Deletions cut 4 bases from V and 4 bases from J, with 12 bases between. The CDR3 DNA reads TGTGCCAGCAGTTCACAGGGTTTTGCAGATACGCAGTATTTT. Its protein is CASSSQGFADTQYF.